These 17 T cell receptor beta chains share one sample of origin, sequenced in a study of T-cell memory formation after mild COVID-19. TCRdb re-called the 5' RACE reads through MiXCR, storing one row per CDR3 protein. The sample comprises roughly 110,000 distinct CDR3 sequences, 13% to 15% of which are singletons, and roughly 40% rests with the top ten. Sequencing was carried out using PBMCs or a T cell subset sorted from them (not recorded which). The source is a man between 18 and 35 years old who had mild COVID-19 (a few samples of this study predate the infection). Cell type and time point are not known.

This clonotype occurred many times. The chain combines TRBV4-2 with TRBJ2-1, with D unresolved. V gave up 4 bases and J gave up 0 bases, with 13 bases separating them. Germline V CDR1 and CDR2: LGHNA, YNFKEQ. This CDR3 comprises 16 residues. As DNA, the CDR3 is TGTGCCAGCAGCCGCCAAAGGAGTTCCTCCTACAATGAGCAGTTCTTC. Translating it yields CASSRQRSSSYNEQFF.

Ten or more counts support this clonotype. This chain uses TRBV7-9 with TRBJ1-1; D may be TRBD1 (6 bases). Germline V gene lookup returns CDR1 SEHNR and CDR2 FQNEAQ (reference sequence). V lost 4 bases, J lost 10 bases, and 16 bases lay in between. This CDR3 region has 13 residues. The CDR3 nucleotides read TGTGCCAGCAGCTCGAAGGGGGGCGGGGGAGCTTTCTTT. This encodes CASSSKGGGGAFF.

This clonotype was recorded many times. V usage is TRBV6-2 or TRBV6-3 and J usage is TRBJ2-2; a possible D gene is TRBD1 (5 bases). This CDR3 is built from 16 residues. The germline CDR1 and CDR2 sequences are MNHEY and SVGEGT. V lost 6 bases, J lost 1 base, and 15 bases lay in between. The CDR3 nucleotides read TGTGCCAGCAGGATTGATAGGACACGGAACACCGGGGAGCTGTTTTTT. Amino acid sequence: CASRIDRTRNTGELFF.

This clonotype has at least ten counts. The rearrangement uses TRBV7-9 and TRBJ2-2; D is unclear. The CDR3 loop spans 12 amino acids. Deletions cut 3 bases from V and 4 bases from J, with 3 bases between. Germline V gene lookup returns CDR1 SEHNR and CDR2 FQNEAQ (reference sequence). The CDR3 loop is CASSFFTGELFF. For the CDR3, the DNA is TGTGCCAGCAGCTTCTTCACCGGGGAGCTGTTTTTT.

This clonotype was counted once. The chain links TRBV4-1 to TRBJ1-5; 7 positions match TRBD1. Trimming cost V 3 bases and J 6 bases; bases outside gene matches: 11. The CDR3 contains 16 residues. Germline V gene data show CDR1 as MGHRA and CDR2 as YSYEKL. The CDR3 nucleotides read TGCGCCAGCAGCCAGGACTCGACAGGGCTGAGTCAGCCCCAGCATTTT. Translating gives CASSQDSTGLSQPQHF.

This clonotype has a handful of counts. The chain recombines TRBV25-1 with TRBJ2-2; maybe TRBD1 (6 bases). V lost 6 bases, J lost 3 bases, and 11 bases lay in between. This CDR3 region has 14 residues. Germline assignment: CDR1 MGHDK and CDR2 SYGVNS. As DNA, the CDR3 is TGTGCCAGCAGACAGGGTGGTGACACCGGGGAGCTGTTTTTT. Its translation is CASRQGGDTGELFF.

This clonotype was seen more than once but under ten times. V is TRBV11-2 and J is TRBJ1-3; D ambiguous. The CDR3 contains 12 residues. The V and J ends lost 2 bases and 8 bases respectively, with 7 bases between them. Germline V gene data show CDR1 as SGHAT and CDR2 as FQNNGV. CDR3 nucleotide sequence: TGTGCCAGCAGCTTATATGGTGACACCATATATTTT. Translating it yields CASSLYGDTIYF.

This chain joins TRBV24-1 and TRBJ2-1, with 9 bases that match TRBD2. The CDR3 extends over 15 amino acids. With V trimmed by 6 bases and J by 10 bases, 12 bases remained unmatched. The germline gives CDR1 KGHDR, CDR2 SFDVKD. The CDR3: CATSQRGARWGEQFF. CDR3 bases: TGTGCCACCAGTCAGCGGGGGGCCCGTTGGGGCGAGCAGTTCTTC.

The V and J genes are TRBV5-1 and TRBJ2-7; D remains unclear. The germline V gene has CDR1 SGHRS and CDR2 YFSETQ. Trimming pared 4 bases from V and 7 bases from J, leaving 15 bases between. The CDR3 length is 13 residues. The CDR3 region has the DNA TGCGCCAGCAGCCCCGGTTCGCCTGGGGAGCAGTACTTC. Its protein is CASSPGSPGEQYF.

This clonotype showed up many times. The CDR3: CASSLALAGGWQFF. The CDR3 bases are TGCGCCAGCAGCTTGGCCCTCGCGGGGGGGTGGCAGTTCTTC. The chain joins TRBV5-1 to TRBJ2-1, with 9 nucleotides matching TRBD2. Germline assignment: CDR1 SGHRS and CDR2 YFSETQ. CDR3 length: 14 residues. With 0 bases clipped from V and 12 bases from J, the junction kept 7 bases outside the gene matches.

The chain carries TRBV27 and TRBJ1-6, with 7 bases identical to TRBD1. The CDR3 is 15 amino acids. Per germline, CDR1 MNHEY and CDR2 SMNVEV (reference sequence). The trim removed 4 bases at V and 10 bases at J, leaving 10 bases unmatched. The CDR3 is CASSSGQARGSPLHF. The CDR3 bases are TGTGCCAGCAGTTCAGGACAGGCCCGCGGATCACCCCTCCACTTT.

The chain employs TRBV9 and TRBJ2-2, with D possibly being TRBD2 (6 bases). Germline V gene sequence: CDR1 SGDLS, CDR2 YYNGEE. Trimming removed 4 bases at V and 10 bases at J, with 20 bases between. The CDR3 totals 15 residues. In nucleotides, the CDR3 is TGTGCCAGCAGCCTCAAGAGGGGACTGCCGGTGGAGCTGTTTTTT. Its translation: CASSLKRGLPVELFF.

This clonotype has a handful of counts. The chain employs TRBV27 and TRBJ2-7; possible D gene TRBD1, 5 bases. The length of the CDR3 is 14 residues. Germline assignment: CDR1 MNHEY and CDR2 SMNVEV (reference sequence). V was trimmed by 6 bases and J by 7 bases, leaving 19 bases between them. CDR3 loop: CASSPNGVNREQYV. CDR3 coding DNA: TGTGCCAGCAGCCCCAATGGGGTTAACAGGGAGCAGTACGTC.

This clonotype was seen a few times. The rearrangement joins TRBV4-3 to TRBJ2-2, with D perhaps TRBD2 (5 bases). V was shortened by 2 bases and J by 1 base, with 20 bases between the two germline ends. Germline CDR1 and CDR2: LGHNA and YSLEER. CDR3 length equals 19 residues. CDR3 sequence: CASSQIPLILDGNTGELFF. For the CDR3, the DNA is TGCGCCAGCAGCCAAATTCCACTTATACTAGACGGGAACACCGGGGAGCTGTTTTTT.

This clonotype was seen a handful of times. The chain has TRBV2 and TRBJ2-7; 8 nucleotides match TRBD2. The CDR3 loop spans 14 amino acids. Germline-derived CDR1 and CDR2 are SNHLY and FYNNEI. V shed 1 base and J 9 bases; nucleotides not matched to a gene: 8. In nucleotides, the CDR3 is TGTGCCAGCAGTGAAGGGCTAGCGGGCATGTTGCAGTACTTC. It codes for CASSEGLAGMLQYF.

This sequence joins TRBV11-2 and TRBJ2-7; the D gene is possibly TRBD2 (6 bases). In germline, CDR1 is SGHAT, CDR2 FQNNGV. The V end lost 1 base, the J end lost 0 bases, and 7 bases lay between the germline ends. This CDR3 has 14 amino acids. CDR3 sequence (DNA): TGTGCCAGCAGCTTAGCGGGGGACTCCTACGAGCAGTACTTC. Translation gives CASSLAGDSYEQYF.

This clonotype turned up a few times. The rearrangement links TRBV27 to TRBJ2-7; D remains ambiguous. The V gene lost 3 bases and the J gene lost 3 bases, with 15 bases spanning the gap. This CDR3 has 15 amino acids. Germline CDR1 reads MNHEY; CDR2 reads SMNVEV (reference sequence). In DNA form, the CDR3 reads TGTGCCAGCAGTTTTGACATGCCCGGCTTCTACGAGCAGTACTTC. This encodes CASSFDMPGFYEQYF.